This T cell receptor (beta chain) is drawn from a study of shared clonotypes between healthy human individuals. Study observations and caveats: Shared across four donors were around 5% of the naive CD4 clonotypes. An anticipated effect of sequencing depth on clonotype sharing among donors was recognized.

The V segment lost 3 bases and the J segment 5 bases; nucleotides outside the gene matches: 8. Looked up from germline, CDR1 is MDHEN and CDR2 is SYDVKM. The CDR3 extends over 15 amino acids. A note on this clone: Its target is unknown.

The authors ran the assay at deep level. Authors' data handling: ImmunoSEQ supplied junction-only sequences lacking quality scores, so filtering was different. The protocol was immunoSEQ multiplex PCR, while the TCRdb copy is restricted to in-frame clones and leaves out a portion. V, J and clone size derive from that table, while D and trimming were established from the DNA sequence. Counted here are some 2.1 million clones, roughly 95% occurring once; the ten biggest clones make up 0.1% to 0.15%. The sequence was obtained from a man aged 18 to 30 in good health. What was sequenced was naive CD4+ T cells sorted from blood. Subset reported: CD45RA+ positively selected. V gene TRBV28 combines with J gene TRBJ1-2, with 8 bases fitting TRBD1. The DNA of the CDR3 is TGTGCCAGCAGTTTCGGACAGGGAGTGAGTTATGGCTACACCTTC. Its protein is CASSFGQGVSYGYTF.